Below, 28 T cell receptor beta chains from the same sample are listed, as sequenced in a study of OX40 agonist ivuxolimab in advanced cancers. Method: immunoSEQ multiplex PCR; TCRdb's copy keeps in-frame clones and lacks some. The sample consists of approximately 25,000 clones, 80% to 90% of them appearing once. This sample comprised CD4+ or CD8+ T cells sorted from blood, obtained in a trial of the OX40 agonist ivuxolimab. Source of these receptors: an adult with an advanced solid tumor such as melanoma, head and neck, liver or kidney cancer.

The gene calls are TRBV4-2 and TRBJ2-7, with D possibly being TRBD2 (8 bases). Germline V gene sequence: CDR1 LGHNA, CDR2 YNFKEQ. The CDR3 has 21 amino acids. Trimming removed 4 bases from V and 6 bases from J, with 37 bases in between. CDR3 nucleotides: TGTGCCAGCAGCCGTCACCTATCGGGGACAGCGGTGGACGGGAGGGTAGGCGAGCAGTACTTC. Translating gives CASSRHLSGTAVDGRVGEQYF.

This clone was counted once. The J gene is TRBJ2-7, the V gene TRBV11-1; 13 positions match TRBD2. Germline CDR1 reads SGHAT; CDR2 reads FQDESV (reference sequence). The CDR3 is 17 amino acids. Germline trimming cut 6 bases from V and 2 bases from J; bases unmatched to any gene: 10. The CDR3 here is CASSFGLAGALPYEQYF. Here the CDR3 DNA reads TGTGCCAGCAGTTTTGGACTAGCGGGGGCCTTGCCCTACGAGCAGTACTTC.

The rearrangement joins TRBV7-8 to TRBJ2-5, with a possible D match to TRBD2 (6 bases). The CDR3 sequence is 16 residues long. Germline V CDR1 and CDR2: SGHVS, FQNEAQ. The V and J ends lost 6 bases and 4 bases respectively, with 21 bases between them. CDR3: CASSKGGGELPETQYF. The CDR3 bases are TGTGCCAGCAGTAAGGGTGGAGGGGAACTCCCAGAGACCCAGTACTTC.

This clone is categorized as medium-sized (0.01 to 0.1%). This chain connects TRBV27 to TRBJ1-6, with 11 bases lining up with TRBD1. Germline trimming cut 5 bases from V and 10 bases from J; bases unmatched to any gene: 7. There are 15 residues in the CDR3. Germline CDR1 is MNHEY and CDR2 is SMNVEV (reference sequence). The CDR3 DNA sequence: TGTGCCAGCAGTCGGACAGGGGGCGGATTCTCACCCCTCCACTTT. Translated: CASSRTGGGFSPLHF.

V gene TRBV10-1 combines with J gene TRBJ2-1; tentatively, D is TRBD2 (5 bases). V gave up 3 bases and J gave up 10 bases, with 13 bases separating them. This CDR3 spans 13 amino acids. Germline lookup yields CDR1 WNHNN and CDR2 SYGVQD (reference sequence). CDR3 DNA sequence: TGCGCCAGCAGTGACCCCGGACGGGAAGAGCAGTTCTTC. Residues: CASSDPGREEQFF.

The chain employs TRBV14 and TRBJ2-7; D is undetermined. Germline CDR1 SGHDN, CDR2 FVKESK. This CDR3 has 12 amino acids. V dropped 4 bases and J dropped 4 bases, with 8 bases sitting between them. The CDR3 sequence is CASSPAGYEQYF. The CDR3 nucleotides are TGTGCCAGCAGCCCCGCCGGTTACGAGCAGTACTTC.

The chain couples TRBV7-6 to TRBJ2-5; D ambiguous. This CDR3 region has 14 residues. The V end lost 1 base, the J end lost 2 bases, and 8 bases lay between the germline ends. Germline values: CDR1 SGHVS, CDR2 FNYEAQ. CDR3 in DNA: TGTGCCAGCAGCTTAGGACTGGAGCAAGAGACCCAGTACTTC. Its translation: CASSLGLEQETQYF.

The chain combines TRBV2 with TRBJ2-7; D remains ambiguous. The germline gives CDR1 SNHLY, CDR2 FYNNEI. V was pared by 3 bases and J by 6 bases, with 9 bases between. CDR3 size: 12 residues. The CDR3 bases are TGTGCCAGCAGTGAGGGGTTTGGCGAGCAGTACTTC. Protein product: CASSEGFGEQYF.

The rearrangement joins TRBV28 to TRBJ2-7, with a possible D match to TRBD2 (6 bases). The germline V gene has CDR1 MDHEN and CDR2 SYDVKM. Trimming pared 5 bases from V and 3 bases from J, leaving 8 bases between. The length of the CDR3 is 12 residues. The CDR3 here is CASSQEGYEQYF. The CDR3 DNA is TGTGCCAGCAGTCAGGAGGGCTACGAGCAGTACTTC.

The chain couples TRBV18 to TRBJ1-1; D remains ambiguous. Per germline, CDR1 KGHSH and CDR2 LQKENI. V lost 3 bases and J lost 0, with 11 bases in between. This CDR3 contains 15 residues. CDR3 nucleotides: TGTGCCAGCTCACCCCCGGGTTTCATGAACACTGAAGCTTTCTTT. This translates into CASSPPGFMNTEAFF.

The rearrangement joins TRBV6-1 to TRBJ1-1, with TRBD1 matching 9 bases. Trimming took 11 bases from V and 1 from J; bases not matched to a gene: 8. The germline V gene has CDR1 MNHNS and CDR2 SASEGT. The CDR3 is made up of 14 amino acids. DNA of the CDR3: TGTGCCGGACAAACAGGGGGCGGGAACACTGAAGCTTTCTTT. Translation: CAGQTGGGNTEAFF.

The V and J genes are TRBV7-6 and TRBJ2-2; 10 positions agree with TRBD2. CDR1 and CDR2 from the germline V gene are SGHVS and FNYEAQ. Trimming cost V 1 base and J 7 bases; bases outside gene matches: 15. This CDR3 has 19 amino acids. The CDR3 is CASSLETVWLAGAGGELFF. Written as DNA, the CDR3 is TGTGCCAGCAGCTTAGAAACTGTTTGGCTAGCGGGAGCTGGCGGGGAGCTGTTTTTT.

The rearrangement links TRBV27 to TRBJ2-1; 13 nucleotides match TRBD2. The length of the CDR3 is 16 residues. The V gene's germline CDR1 is MNHEY and CDR2 SMNVEV (reference sequence). J was trimmed by 7 bases and V by 4 bases; bases with no gene match: 7. The DNA for the CDR3 is TGTGCCAGCAGTTCTCGGACTAGCGGGAGATTTAATGAGCAGTTCTTC. Encoded protein: CASSSRTSGRFNEQFF.

The V and J genes are TRBV6-5 and TRBJ2-7; 9 bases are a match to TRBD1. The germline CDR1 and CDR2 sequences are MNHEY and SVGAGI. This CDR3 comprises 15 residues. Losses at the gene ends were 6 bases for V and 2 bases for J; bases not matched to a gene: 8. The CDR3 loop reads CASSRTGDPTYEQYF. CDR3 DNA sequence: TGTGCCAGCAGCCGGACAGGGGACCCTACCTACGAGCAGTACTTC.

The CDR3 bases are TGTGCCAGCACCAGGACAGGCTACGAGCAGTACTTC. Translated, it gives CASTRTGYEQYF. The chain recombines TRBV6-1 with TRBJ2-7, with 7 bases matching TRBD1. The CDR3 length is 12 residues. Germline V gene sequence: CDR1 MNHNS, CDR2 SASEGT. The J segment lost 3 bases and the V segment lost 7 bases, leaving 3 bases of the junction unmatched.

The chain is built from TRBV27 and TRBJ2-5, with D possibly matching TRBD2 (5 bases). Trimming removed 4 bases at V and 4 bases at J, with 16 bases between. This CDR3 has 15 amino acids. Germline assignment: CDR1 MNHEY and CDR2 SMNVEV (reference sequence). This CDR3 is CASSSGLAGLETQYF. DNA for the CDR3: TGTGCCAGCAGTTCTGGGCTAGCAGGACTAGAGACCCAGTACTTC.

The chain has TRBV9 and TRBJ1-2; 9 nucleotides match TRBD1. Germline CDR1 is SGDLS and CDR2 is YYNGEE. CDR3 size: 17 residues. V shed 0 bases and J 2 bases; nucleotides not matched to a gene: 8. CDR3 bases: TGTGCCAGCAGCGTAGCAGGGACCGGGACAGGGAACTATGGCTACACCTTC. This encodes CASSVAGTGTGNYGYTF.

The chain links TRBV4-1 to TRBJ2-3; D may be TRBD1 or TRBD2 (5 bases each). The CDR3 extends over 18 amino acids. The germline CDR1 and CDR2 sequences are MGHRA and YSYEKL. Trimming removed 1 base at V and 1 base at J, with 18 bases between. CDR3 protein: CASSQVPHASRGTDTQYF. DNA of the CDR3: TGCGCCAGCAGCCAAGTCCCTCACGCTAGCAGGGGCACAGATACGCAGTATTTT.

This chain connects TRBV5-4 to TRBJ2-7; possibly TRBD2 for D (5 bases). CDR1 and CDR2 from the germline V gene are SGHNT and YYREEE (reference sequence). The germline V and J ends were trimmed by 0 bases and 5 bases, with 12 bases remaining between them. This CDR3 has 14 residues. The CDR3 reads CASSLVVGAHEQYF. In DNA form, the CDR3 reads TGTGCCAGCAGCTTGGTGGTGGGAGCGCACGAGCAGTACTTC.

This clone was counted between two and nine times. The gene calls are TRBV11-2 and TRBJ2-7; TRBD2 agrees at 12 bases. The germline CDR1 and CDR2 sequences are SGHAT and FQNNGV. Trimming removed 1 base from V and 6 bases from J; junction bases left unmatched: 13. The CDR3 covers 18 residues. The CDR3 reads CASSLGLAGGLSSLEQYF. CDR3 DNA: TGTGCCAGCAGCTTAGGCCTAGCGGGAGGGCTAAGCTCTCTCGAGCAGTACTTC.

The rearrangement links TRBV7-2 to TRBJ1-5; D perhaps matches TRBD1 (5 bases). V shed 0 bases and J shed 0 bases, with 24 bases lying between them. The CDR3 has 21 amino acids. Germline lookup yields CDR1 SGHTA and CDR2 FQGNSA. As DNA, the CDR3 is TGTGCCAGCAGCTTAGCGGTCAGGGCGCGTCCCCTGCTAAATAGCAATCAGCCCCAGCATTTT. Translating it yields CASSLAVRARPLLNSNQPQHF.

The rearrangement joins TRBV2 to TRBJ1-5, with 7 bases fitting TRBD1. CDR1 and CDR2 (germline): SNHLY, FYNNEI. There are 14 residues in the CDR3. The ends lost 5 bases at V and 4 bases at J; junction bases unmatched: 5. The CDR3 spells CASSRDSLNQPQHF. CDR3 DNA sequence: TGTGCCAGCAGTAGGGACAGCTTAAATCAGCCCCAGCATTTT.

J is TRBJ2-3 and V is TRBV4-1; D is perhaps TRBD1 or TRBD2 (5 bases each). Germline CDR1 MGHRA, CDR2 YSYEKL. The CDR3 contains 17 residues. Between the trimmed V and J ends, which lost 4 bases and 2 bases, there was a span of 19 bases. The CDR3 here is CASSLGTAETFTDTQYF. CDR3 DNA sequence: TGCGCCAGCAGCCTCGGGACGGCAGAGACCTTCACAGATACGCAGTATTTT.

This rearrangement joins TRBV28 to TRBJ2-3, with D possibly matching TRBD1 (6 bases). The ends were cut back, 3 bases at V and 7 bases at J, with 17 bases in the middle. Germline CDR1 is MDHEN and CDR2 is SYDVKM. The CDR3 has 15 amino acids. The CDR3 nucleotides read TGTGCCAGCAGTTTTTCTACAGGGAGTTTGAATACGCAGTATTTT. It encodes CASSFSTGSLNTQYF.

This clone was seen just once. The gene calls are TRBV19 and TRBJ2-1; 11 positions match TRBD2. The V segment lost 4 bases and the J segment 7 bases; nucleotides outside the gene matches: 9. The CDR3 spans 16 residues. CDR1 and CDR2 from the germline V gene are LNHDA and SQIVND (reference sequence). The CDR3 loop is CASSTLLAGEGNEQFF. The DNA of the CDR3 is TGTGCCAGTAGTACCCTACTAGCGGGAGAGGGAAATGAGCAGTTCTTC. The full variable domain, its missing parts supplied by reference TRBV19 and TRBJ2-1, is DGGITQSPKYLFRKEGQNVTLSCEQNLNHDAMYWYRQDPGQGLRLIYYSQIVNDFQKGDIAEGYSVSREKKESFPLTVTSAQKNPTAFYLCASSTLLAGEGNEQFFGPGTRLTVL.

The chain joins TRBV7-8 to TRBJ2-7; D possibly matches TRBD1 or TRBD2 (6 bases each). Germline CDR1 is SGHVS and CDR2 is FQNEAQ. The CDR3 has 20 residues. V lost 1 base and J lost 2, with 27 bases in between. CDR3 nucleotides: TGTGCCAGCAGCTTAGAGGGGTGGGGACACCTCGGGACTCTTACCTACGAGCAGTACTTC. Amino acids: CASSLEGWGHLGTLTYEQYF.

The chain links TRBV11-3 to TRBJ1-6; TRBD1 might be the D (6 bases). This CDR3 has 16 residues. Germline CDR1 SGHNT, CDR2 YENEEA. V was shortened by 5 bases and J by 7 bases, with 18 bases between the two germline ends. CDR3 sequence (DNA): TGTGCCAGCAGCGGGGGCGGTGGGGGTCTGAATTCACCCCTCCACTTT. It yields the protein CASSGGGGGLNSPLHF.

The chain couples TRBV9 to TRBJ2-5; TRBD2 matches at 7 bases. There are 14 residues in the CDR3. Per the germline V gene, CDR1 is SGDLS and CDR2 is YYNGEE. V shed 5 bases and J 1 base; nucleotides not matched to a gene: 5. The CDR3 is CASSWTGGQETQYF. Written as DNA, the CDR3 is TGTGCCAGCAGTTGGACGGGAGGCCAAGAGACCCAGTACTTC.